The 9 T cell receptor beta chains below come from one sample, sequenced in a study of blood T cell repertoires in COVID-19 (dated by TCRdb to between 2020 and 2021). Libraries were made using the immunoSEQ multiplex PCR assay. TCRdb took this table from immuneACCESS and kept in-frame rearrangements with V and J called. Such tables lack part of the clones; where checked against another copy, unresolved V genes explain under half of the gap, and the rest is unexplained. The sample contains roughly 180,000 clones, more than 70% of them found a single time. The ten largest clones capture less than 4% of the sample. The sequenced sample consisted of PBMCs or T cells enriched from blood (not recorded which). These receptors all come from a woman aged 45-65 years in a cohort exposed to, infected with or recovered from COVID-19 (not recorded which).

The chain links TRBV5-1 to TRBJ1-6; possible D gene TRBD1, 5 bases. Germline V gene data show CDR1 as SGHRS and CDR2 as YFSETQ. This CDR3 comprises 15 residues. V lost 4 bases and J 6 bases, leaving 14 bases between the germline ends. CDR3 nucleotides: TGCGCCAGCAGCCCGGGTCGGGGGACTAATTCACCCCTCCACTTT. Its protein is CASSPGRGTNSPLHF.

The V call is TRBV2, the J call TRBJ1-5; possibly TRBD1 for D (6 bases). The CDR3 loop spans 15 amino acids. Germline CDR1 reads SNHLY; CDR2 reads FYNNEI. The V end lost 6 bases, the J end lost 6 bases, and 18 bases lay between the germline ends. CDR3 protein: CASRRYRDPGQPQHF. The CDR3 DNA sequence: TGTGCCAGCAGGCGCTACAGGGATCCGGGTCAGCCCCAGCATTTT.

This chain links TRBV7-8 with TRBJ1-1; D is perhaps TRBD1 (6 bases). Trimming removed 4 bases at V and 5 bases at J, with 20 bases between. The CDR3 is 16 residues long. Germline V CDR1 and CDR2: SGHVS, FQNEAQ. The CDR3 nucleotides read TGTGCCAGCAGCTCTGAAGCAGCAGGGGTGGGGACTGAAGCTTTCTTT. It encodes CASSSEAAGVGTEAFF.

CDR3 in amino acids: CASSLGGSEKLFF. CDR3 sequence (DNA): TGCGCCAGCAGCTTGGGGGGCTCAGAAAAACTGTTTTTT. The V and J genes are TRBV5-1 and TRBJ1-4, with D possibly TRBD1 on 5 matching bases. V gave up 0 bases and J gave up 8 bases, with 8 bases separating them. This CDR3 has 13 residues. Germline V CDR1 and CDR2: SGHRS, YFSETQ.

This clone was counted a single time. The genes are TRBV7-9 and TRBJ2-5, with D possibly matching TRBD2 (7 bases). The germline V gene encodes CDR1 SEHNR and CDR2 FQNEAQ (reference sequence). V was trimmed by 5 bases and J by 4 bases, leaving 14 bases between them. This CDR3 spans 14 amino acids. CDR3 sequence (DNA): TGTGCCAGCAGCCCCGAGGGGGGGCTAGAGACCCAGTACTTC. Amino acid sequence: CASSPEGGLETQYF.

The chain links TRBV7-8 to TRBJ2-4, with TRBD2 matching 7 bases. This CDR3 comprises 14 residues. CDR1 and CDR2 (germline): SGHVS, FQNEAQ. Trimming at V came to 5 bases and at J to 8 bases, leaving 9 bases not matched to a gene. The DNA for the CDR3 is TGTGCCAGCAGCCCTGGAGCGGGAAGGCACATTCAGTACTTC. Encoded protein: CASSPGAGRHIQYF. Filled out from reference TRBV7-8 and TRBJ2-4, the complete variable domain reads GAGVSQSPRYKVAKRGQDVALRCDPISGHVSLFWYQQALGQGPEFLTYFQNEAQLDKSGLPSDRFFAERPEGSVSTLKIQRTQQEDSAVYLCASSPGAGRHIQYFGAGTRLSVL.

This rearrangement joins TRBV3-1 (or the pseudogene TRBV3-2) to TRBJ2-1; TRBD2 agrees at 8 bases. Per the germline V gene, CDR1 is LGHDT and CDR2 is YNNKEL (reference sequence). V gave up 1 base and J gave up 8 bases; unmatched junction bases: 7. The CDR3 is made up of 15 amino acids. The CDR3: CASSQVGTRIYEQFF. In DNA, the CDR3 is TGTGCCAGCAGCCAAGTTGGGACTAGGATTTATGAGCAGTTCTTC.

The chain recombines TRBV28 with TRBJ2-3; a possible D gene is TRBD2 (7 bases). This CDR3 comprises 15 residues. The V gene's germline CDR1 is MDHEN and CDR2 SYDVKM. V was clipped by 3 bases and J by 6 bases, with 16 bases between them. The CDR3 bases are TGTGCCAGCAGTTTCTCCGGGGGGCCGGGGGATACGCAGTATTTT. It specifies CASSFSGGPGDTQYF. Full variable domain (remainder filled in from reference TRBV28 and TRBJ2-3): DVKVTQSSRYLVKRTGEKVFLECVQDMDHENMFWYRQDPGLGLRLIYFSYDVKMKEKGDIPEGYSVSREKKERFSLILESASTNQTSMYLCASSFSGGPGDTQYFGPGTRLTVL.

DNA for the CDR3: TGTGCCAGCAGTGTAGCCTACAATGAGCAGTTCTTC. Protein sequence: CASSVAYNEQFF. The chain combines TRBV7-2 with TRBJ2-1; no clear D gene. The germline CDR1 and CDR2 sequences are SGHTA and FQGNSA. CDR3 length: 12 residues. The ends were cut back, 6 bases at V and 2 bases at J, with 5 bases in the middle.